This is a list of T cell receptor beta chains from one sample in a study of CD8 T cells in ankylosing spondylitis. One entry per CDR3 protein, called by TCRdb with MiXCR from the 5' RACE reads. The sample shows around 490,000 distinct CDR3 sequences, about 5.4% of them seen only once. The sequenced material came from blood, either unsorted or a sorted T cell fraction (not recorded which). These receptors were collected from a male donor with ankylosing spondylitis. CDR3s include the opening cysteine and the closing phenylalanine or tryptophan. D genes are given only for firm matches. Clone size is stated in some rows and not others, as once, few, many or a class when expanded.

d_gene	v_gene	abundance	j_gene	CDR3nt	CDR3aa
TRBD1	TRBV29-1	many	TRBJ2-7	TGCAGCGTCGCCCGGGACAGGGGGTCCTACGAGCAGTACTTC	CSVARDRGSYEQYF
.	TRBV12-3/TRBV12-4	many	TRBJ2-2	TGTGCCACAGGGGAGGAGGGCGGGGAGCTGTTTTTT	CATGEEGGELFF
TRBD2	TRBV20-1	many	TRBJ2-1	TGCAGTGCGCCCCCCCGGACTAGCGGAGGTCCCATTTACAATGAGCAGTTCTTC	CSAPPRTSGGPIYNEQFF
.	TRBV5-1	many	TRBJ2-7	TGCGCCAGCAGCTTGGAGTGGGTCAGGAAGGAACAGTACTTC	CASSLEWVRKEQYF
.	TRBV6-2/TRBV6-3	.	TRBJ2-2	TGTGCCAGCAGTTACCCCACCCGGACCGGGGAGCTGTTTTTT	CASSYPTRTGELFF
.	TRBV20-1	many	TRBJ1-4	TGCAGTGCCCCTCCCCCAGGACTGGATGAAAAACTGTTTTTT	CSAPPPGLDEKLFF
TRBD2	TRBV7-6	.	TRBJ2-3	TGTGCCAGCAGCTTGGGCGGGAGGGCCGACAGCACAGATACGCAGTATTTT	CASSLGGRADSTDTQYF
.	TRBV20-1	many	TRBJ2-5	TGCAGTGCCAAGACTGGGGGGAGGGAGACCCAGTACTTC	CSAKTGGRETQYF
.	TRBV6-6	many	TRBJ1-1	TGTGCCAGCAGTTACCCGCGGACTGAAGCTTTCTTT	CASSYPRTEAFF
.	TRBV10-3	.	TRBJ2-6	TGTGCCATCAGTGAGTTTTCAGGAATAAGTGGGGCCAACGTCCTGACTTTC	CAISEFSGISGANVLTF
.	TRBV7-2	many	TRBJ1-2	TGTGCCAGCAGCTTAGCCCCGGGACAAAAATATGGCTACACCTTC	CASSLAPGQKYGYTF
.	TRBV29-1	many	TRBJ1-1	TGCAGCGTTGAAGCGGGGAGGGGCACTGAAGCTTTCTTT	CSVEAGRGTEAFF
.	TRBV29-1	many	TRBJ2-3	TGCAGCGTTGAAGAAAGAGAGGGGTACACAGATACGCAGTATTTT	CSVEEREGYTDTQYF
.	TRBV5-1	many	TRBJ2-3	TGCGCCAGCAGCTTGTTAAGCCTCAGCGCCACAGATACGCAGTATTTT	CASSLLSLSATDTQYF
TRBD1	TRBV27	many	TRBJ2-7	TGTGCCAGCAGTTCCCCGACAGGGGGACACTACGAGCAGTACTTC	CASSSPTGGHYEQYF
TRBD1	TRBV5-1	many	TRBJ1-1	TGTGCCAGCAGCTCGGACAGGGGGAACACTGAAGCTTTCTTT	CASSSDRGNTEAFF
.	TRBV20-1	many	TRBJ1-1	TGCAGTGCTAAGGGGATCTTCTCTGAAGCTTTCTTT	CSAKGIFSEAFF
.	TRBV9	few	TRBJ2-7	TGTGCCAGCAGCGTAGCTACAGGGACCCGCTACGAGCAGTACTTC	CASSVATGTRYEQYF
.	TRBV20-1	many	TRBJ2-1	TGCAGTGCAACGAGAAGGGACATAGGCTTCTTC	CSATRRDIGFF
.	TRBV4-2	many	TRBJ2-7	TGTGCCAGCATCCGATGCGGGTACGAGCAGTACTTC	CASIRCGYEQYF
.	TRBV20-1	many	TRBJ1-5	TGCAGTGCTAGAGCCTTTCAGGGGATACGCAATCAGCCCCAGCATTTT	CSARAFQGIRNQPQHF
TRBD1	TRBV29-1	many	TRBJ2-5	TGCAGCGTGATGACAGGGGCAAAGACCCAGTACTTC	CSVMTGAKTQYF
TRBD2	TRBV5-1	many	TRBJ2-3	TGCGCCAGCAGCTCAGGCGCGGGACTAGTCGCCTACGATACGCAGTATTTT	CASSSGAGLVAYDTQYF
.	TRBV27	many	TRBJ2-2	TGTGCCAGCAAACCGGGACTTTACACCGGGGAGCTGTTTTTT	CASKPGLYTGELFF
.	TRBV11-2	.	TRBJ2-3	TGTGCCAGCAGCTTCCCGGGGGTCGATACGCAGTATTTT	CASSFPGVDTQYF
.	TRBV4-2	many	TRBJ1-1	TGTGCCAGCAGCCAGCCCGTTGAGGGACTGAACACTGAAGCTTTCTTT	CASSQPVEGLNTEAFF
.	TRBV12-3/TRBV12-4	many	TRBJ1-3	TGTGCCAGCGAGTGGGGTTCTGGAAACACCATATATTTT	CASEWGSGNTIYF
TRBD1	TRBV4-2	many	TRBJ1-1	TGTGCCAGCAGCCAAGGGAAGGACAGGACGAACACTGAAGCTTTCTTT	CASSQGKDRTNTEAFF
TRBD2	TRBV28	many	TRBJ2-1	TGTGCCAGCAGAGGACTAGCTCATGAGCAGTTCTTC	CASRGLAHEQFF
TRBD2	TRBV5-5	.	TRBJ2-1	TGTGCCAGCAGCTCCCAGGTTCTAGCGGGAGGGAATGAGCAGTTCTTC	CASSSQVLAGGNEQFF
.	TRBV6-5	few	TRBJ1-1	TGTGCCAGCAGTTACTCCCCGACCACTGAAGCTTTCTTT	CASSYSPTTEAFF
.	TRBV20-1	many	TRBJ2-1	TGCAGTGCCTCCCGGGGGGCCGTATACAATGAGCAGTTCTTC	CSASRGAVYNEQFF
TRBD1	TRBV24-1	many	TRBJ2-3	TGTGCCACCAGTGACCAACAGGGGGCAGGTCGGGATACGCAGTATTTT	CATSDQQGAGRDTQYF
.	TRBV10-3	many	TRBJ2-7	TGTGCCATCAGTGAGTCAACCTACGAGCAGTACTTC	CAISESTYEQYF
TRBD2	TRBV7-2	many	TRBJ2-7	TGTGCCAGCAGCTACAAACTAGCGGCAGACTACGAGCAGTACTTC	CASSYKLAADYEQYF
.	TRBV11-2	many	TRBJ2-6	TGTGCCAGCAGCTTAAACCCTGGGGCCAACGTCCTGACTTTC	CASSLNPGANVLTF
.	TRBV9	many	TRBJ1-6	TGTGCCAGCAGCGTAAACCCTGGTGGTTCACCCCTCCACTTT	CASSVNPGGSPLHF
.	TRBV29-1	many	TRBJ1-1	TGCAGCGTTGAAAGCTGGACAGCTTTCTTT	CSVESWTAFF
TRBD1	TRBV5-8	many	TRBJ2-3	TGTGCCAGCAGCTTGGGCCCGGGACAGGTCACAGATACGCAGTATTTT	CASSLGPGQVTDTQYF
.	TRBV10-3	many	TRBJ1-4	TGTGCCATCAGGGCCCATGCAACTAATGAAAAACTGTTTTTT	CAIRAHATNEKLFF
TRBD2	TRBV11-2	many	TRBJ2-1	TGTGCCAGCAGCCACTCGGGGGGGCAATCCTACAATGAGCAGTTCTTC	CASSHSGGQSYNEQFF
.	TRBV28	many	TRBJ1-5	TGTGCCAGCAGTCCACCTCCAGGGCGGCCCCAGCATTTT	CASSPPPGRPQHF
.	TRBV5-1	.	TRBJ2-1	TGCGCCAGCAGCCCCCAACTAGGGGGAGCAAATGAGCAGTTCTTC	CASSPQLGGANEQFF
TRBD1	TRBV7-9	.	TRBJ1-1	TGTGCCAGCAGCTTAGATCAGCAGCGACAGGGGGTCTTT	CASSLDQQRQGVF
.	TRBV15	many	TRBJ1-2	TGTGCCACCAGCAGAGATGCTGGGACAAGGGATTTGTATGGCTACACCTTC	CATSRDAGTRDLYGYTF
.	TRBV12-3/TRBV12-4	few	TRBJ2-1	TGTGCCAGCAGTTTAAGGGCGGGACTTAACAATGAGCAGTTCTTC	CASSLRAGLNNEQFF
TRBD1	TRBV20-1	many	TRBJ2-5	TGCAGTGCTAGGGGCAGGGGGGAGACCCAGTACTTC	CSARGRGETQYF
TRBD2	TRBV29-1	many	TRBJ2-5	TGCAGCGGACTAGCGGGCGGAAGGGAGACCCAGTACTTC	CSGLAGGRETQYF
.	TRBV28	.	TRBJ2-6	TGTGCCAGCAGCATAGCAGGCGGGGTTGCTTACCCTTCTGGGGCCAACGTCCTGACTTTC	CASSIAGGVAYPSGANVLTF
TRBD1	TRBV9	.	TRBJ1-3	TGTGCCAGCAGCGTAGGCAGGGGGCTGACTGGAAACACCATATATTTT	CASSVGRGLTGNTIYF
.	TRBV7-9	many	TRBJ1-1	TGTGCCAGCAGCCTAAGGGGGGGGTTGGCCACTGAAGCTTTCTTT	CASSLRGGLATEAFF